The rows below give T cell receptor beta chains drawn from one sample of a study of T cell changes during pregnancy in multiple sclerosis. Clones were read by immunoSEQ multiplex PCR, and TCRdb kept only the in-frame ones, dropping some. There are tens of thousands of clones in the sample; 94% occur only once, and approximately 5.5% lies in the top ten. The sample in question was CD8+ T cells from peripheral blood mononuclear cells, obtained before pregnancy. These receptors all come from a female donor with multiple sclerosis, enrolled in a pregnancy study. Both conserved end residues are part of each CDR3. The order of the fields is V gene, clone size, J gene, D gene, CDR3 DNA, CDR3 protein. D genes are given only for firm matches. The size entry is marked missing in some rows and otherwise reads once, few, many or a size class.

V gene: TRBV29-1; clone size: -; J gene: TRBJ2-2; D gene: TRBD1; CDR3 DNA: TGCAGCGTGACCTGGACAGGGGCCGGGGAGCTGTTTTTT; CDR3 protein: CSVTWTGAGELFF
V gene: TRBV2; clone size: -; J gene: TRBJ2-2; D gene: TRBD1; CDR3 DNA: TGTGCCAGCAGGGGGACAGGGGGCATCGGGGAGCTGTTTTTT; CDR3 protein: CASRGTGGIGELFF
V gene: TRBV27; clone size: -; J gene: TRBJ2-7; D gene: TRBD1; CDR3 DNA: TGTGCCAGCAGTTTTTCAGGGGGCACTGCGTACGAGCAGTACTTC; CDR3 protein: CASSFSGGTAYEQYF
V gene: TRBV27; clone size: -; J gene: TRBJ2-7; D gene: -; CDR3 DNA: TGTGCCAGCAGCCTCACCCGCCGACAGAGAGTCTACGAGCAGTACTTC; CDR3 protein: CASSLTRRQRVYEQYF
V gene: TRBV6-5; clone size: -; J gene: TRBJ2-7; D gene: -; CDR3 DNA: TGTGCCAGCAGCCCAGGGATGTCCTACGAGCAGTACTTC; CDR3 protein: CASSPGMSYEQYF
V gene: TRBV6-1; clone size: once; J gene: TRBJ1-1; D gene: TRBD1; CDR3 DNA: TGTGCCAGCGATTGGGACAGGGGGAACACTGAAGCTTTCTTT; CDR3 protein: CASDWDRGNTEAFF
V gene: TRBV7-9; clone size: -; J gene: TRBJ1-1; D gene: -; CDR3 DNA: TGTGCCAGCAGACCCGACAGATACACTGAAGCTTTCTTT; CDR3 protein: CASRPDRYTEAFF
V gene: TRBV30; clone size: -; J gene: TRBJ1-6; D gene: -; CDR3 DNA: TGTGCCTGGTGCCGGGTCGGCGGCAATTCACCCCTCCACTTT; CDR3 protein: CAWCRVGGNSPLHF
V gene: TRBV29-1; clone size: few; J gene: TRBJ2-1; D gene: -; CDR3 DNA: TGCAGCGTTGACTTGGGGGCGCAGAATGAGCAGTTCTTC; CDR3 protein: CSVDLGAQNEQFF
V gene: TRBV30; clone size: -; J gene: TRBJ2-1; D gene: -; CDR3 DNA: TGTGCCTGGAGTAGGGGCAGGGGGGTGGATGAGCAGTTCTTC; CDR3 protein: CAWSRGRGVDEQFF